The 32 T cell receptor beta chains presented below share a single source sample, sequenced in a study of regulatory T cells. Amplification used 52 TRBV primers and 13 TRBJ primers. TCRdb's table, derived via immunoSEQ multiplex PCR, lists solely in-frame clones and lacks some. This table has fewer than 20,000 clones, 80% to 90% appearing once. The antigens for these receptors are not known. Study findings and constraints: Hydrophobic residues at CDR3 positions 6 and 7 were enriched in conventional CD4+ T cells of CD3G-deficient patients.

Material for sequencing was conventional CD4+ T cells sorted from blood. All receptors come from a person in their twenties or thirties with CD3G deficiency.

The gene calls are TRBV5-1 and TRBJ1-1; no clear D gene. CDR3 length equals 15 residues. CDR1 and CDR2 from the germline V gene are SGHRS and YFSETQ. The V and J ends lost 0 bases and 0 bases respectively, with 9 bases between them. CDR3 loop: CASSLEVGMNTEAFF. The CDR3 DNA sequence: TGCGCCAGCAGCTTGGAGGTGGGGATGAACACTGAAGCTTTCTTT. The variable domain in full, completed from reference TRBV5-1 and TRBJ1-1, reads KAGVTQTPRYLIKTRGQQVTLSCSPISGHRSVSWYQQTPGQGLQFLFEYFSETQRNKGNFPGRFSGRQFSNSRSEMNVSTLELGDSALYLCASSLEVGMNTEAFFGQGTRLTVV.

The chain has TRBV11-2 and TRBJ2-3, with D tentatively TRBD1 or TRBD2 (5 bases each). Deletions cut 5 bases from V and 6 bases from J, with 21 bases between. This CDR3 comprises 16 residues. The germline gives CDR1 SGHAT, CDR2 FQNNGV. Here the CDR3 reads CASSRSGTQIGDTQYF. As DNA, the CDR3 is TGTGCCAGCAGCCGCTCCGGGACGCAAATCGGGGATACGCAGTATTTT.

The chain links TRBV29-1 to TRBJ2-7, with D uncertain. Germline CDR1 and CDR2: SQVTM and ANQGSEA. This CDR3 is 11 amino acids long. V was clipped by 2 bases and J by 4 bases, with 6 bases between them. CDR3 bases: TGCAGCGTTGAATACGCGTACGAGCAGTACTTC. Translation: CSVEYAYEQYF.

J is TRBJ2-3 and V is TRBV27; D perhaps matches TRBD2 (5 bases). The germline gives CDR1 MNHEY, CDR2 SMNVEV (reference sequence). CDR3 length: 15 amino acids. Trimming took off 5 bases at V and 4 bases at J, with 16 bases between the two ends. The CDR3 DNA sequence: TGTGCCAGCAGTGCGGGCCAGACTATCGCAGATACGCAGTATTTT. Translation: CASSAGQTIADTQYF.

This sequence joins TRBV11-2 and TRBJ2-6, with TRBD1 matching over 8 bases. Germline V lookup: CDR1 SGHAT, CDR2 FQNNGV. The CDR3 runs 16 residues. J gave up 6 bases and V 3 bases, and 7 bases lay outside the gene matches. CDR3 sequence reads: CASSLFQGAMANVLTF. The CDR3 coding sequence is TGTGCCAGCAGCTTGTTCCAGGGGGCGATGGCCAACGTCCTGACTTTC.

Details on this clone: This sample also contains other DNA sequences that code for the same CDR3. This sequence joins TRBV7-6 and TRBJ2-2; D gene ambiguous. V lost 9 bases and J lost 6, with 14 bases in between. CDR1 is SGHVS and CDR2 is FNYEAQ in the germline V gene. The CDR3 runs 13 residues. The CDR3 protein is CASSPRWAGELFF. CDR3 DNA sequence: TGTGCCAGTAGCCCTCGGTGGGCCGGGGAGCTGTTTTTT.

This clone has just a few counts. J is TRBJ2-7 and V is TRBV5-1; a weak D match, TRBD2 (6 bases). This CDR3 spans 14 amino acids. The ends were cut back, 0 bases at V and 3 bases at J, with 10 bases in the middle. CDR1 and CDR2 from the germline V gene are SGHRS and YFSETQ. In DNA form, the CDR3 reads TGCGCCAGCAGCTTGGGGAGGGCGGGCTACGAGCAGTACTTC. Its protein is CASSLGRAGYEQYF.

The rearrangement uses TRBV10-2 and TRBJ2-5, with 14 bases aligning to TRBD2. The CDR3 contains 18 residues. The germline CDR1 and CDR2 sequences are WSHSY and SAAADI. Losses at the gene ends were 3 bases for V and 7 bases for J; bases not matched to a gene: 13. The CDR3 region is CASSDRGGLAGVRATQYF. CDR3 nucleotide sequence: TGCGCCAGCAGTGACAGAGGGGGACTAGCGGGAGTTCGAGCGACCCAGTACTTC.

The gene calls are TRBV28 and TRBJ2-7, with 7 positions matching TRBD1. The CDR3 length is 16 residues. CDR1 and CDR2 (germline): MDHEN, SYDVKM. V shed 4 bases, J shed 2 bases, and the junction held 11 bases outside the gene matches. The CDR3 here is CASSSTLTGVTYEQYF. Written as DNA, the CDR3 is TGTGCCAGCAGTTCGACCCTTACAGGGGTTACCTACGAGCAGTACTTC.

The rearrangement links TRBV7-2 to TRBJ2-6; 7 bases align to TRBD2. J lost 3 bases, V lost 1 base, and 6 bases had no gene match. The CDR3 contains 17 residues. The germline V gene encodes CDR1 SGHTA and CDR2 FQGNSA. CDR3 protein: CASSLEGRGIGANVLTF. CDR3 sequence (DNA): TGTGCCAGCAGCTTAGAGGGGAGGGGCATTGGGGCCAACGTCCTGACTTTC.

The V gene is TRBV28, the J gene TRBJ2-7, with TRBD2 matching over 7 bases. Looked up from germline, CDR1 is MDHEN and CDR2 is SYDVKM. The CDR3 runs to 14 residues. V shed 5 bases, J shed 2 bases, and the junction held 6 bases outside the gene matches. The CDR3 DNA sequence: TGTGCCAGCAGTACGTTAGCGGGTCCCTACGAGCAGTACTTC. Translation gives CASSTLAGPYEQYF.

The genes are TRBV6-6 and TRBJ1-4; tentative D call: TRBD1 (5 bases). V gave up 1 base and J gave up 8 bases, with 5 bases separating them. This CDR3 spans 12 amino acids. Germline V lookup: CDR1 MNHNY, CDR2 SVGAGI (reference sequence). CDR3: CASSYYREKLFF. The DNA of the CDR3 is TGTGCCAGCAGTTACTACAGGGAAAAACTGTTTTTT.

The CDR3 region has the DNA TGTGCCAGCAGCGCGGGACAGGGAAACACTGAAGCTTTCTTT. Protein product: CASSAGQGNTEAFF. The V call is TRBV11-2, the J call TRBJ1-1, with 9 bases fitting TRBD1. Trimming at V came to 5 bases and at J to 2 bases, leaving 3 bases not matched to a gene. The CDR3 totals 14 residues. Per germline, CDR1 SGHAT and CDR2 FQNNGV.

The rearrangement joins TRBV5-1 to TRBJ2-2; D unclear. V gave up 0 bases and J gave up 4 bases, with 7 bases separating them. From germline, CDR1 is SGHRS and CDR2 YFSETQ. The CDR3 runs 14 residues. CDR3 sequence reads: CASSLGSFTGELFF. CDR3 coding DNA: TGCGCCAGCAGCTTGGGGAGTTTCACCGGGGAGCTGTTTTTT.

This chain joins TRBV18 and TRBJ2-1; tentatively, D is TRBD1 (7 bases). V gave up 4 bases and J gave up 0 bases, with 16 bases separating them. This CDR3 has 17 amino acids. CDR1 and CDR2 from the germline V gene are KGHSH and LQKENI. CDR3 in amino acids: CASSLLNRGGSYNEQFF. The CDR3 DNA is TGTGCCAGCTCACTTCTTAACAGGGGAGGCTCCTACAATGAGCAGTTCTTC.

The chain carries TRBV7-9 and TRBJ2-2; the D gene is possibly TRBD1 (6 bases). The V gene's germline CDR1 is SEHNR and CDR2 FQNEAQ (reference sequence). V was pared by 6 bases and J by 6 bases, with 20 bases between. The CDR3 length is 16 residues. CDR3 sequence (DNA): TGTGCCAGCAGTTTTAATGTAGGGGGAAGCGCCGGGGAGCTGTTTTTT. Protein product: CASSFNVGGSAGELFF.

On this clone itself: The sample contains more than one DNA sequence encoding this CDR3. The J gene is TRBJ2-7, the V gene TRBV5-1; maybe TRBD2 (5 bases). CDR1 is SGHRS and CDR2 is YFSETQ in the germline V gene. V was clipped by 4 bases and J by 1 base, with 12 bases between them. This CDR3 contains 14 residues. The CDR3 sequence: CASSLAPGSYEQYF. CDR3 DNA sequence: TGCGCCAGCAGCCTGGCACCGGGATCCTACGAGCAGTACTTC.

In DNA form, the CDR3 reads TGCGCCAGCAGCTCAACCGGGACTAGTAGCTCTGAGCAGTTCTTC. As protein: CASSSTGTSSSEQFF. V is TRBV5-1 and J is TRBJ2-1, with 8 bases aligning to TRBD2. This CDR3 region has 15 residues. With 3 bases clipped from V and 9 bases from J, the junction kept 11 bases outside the gene matches. Looked up from germline, CDR1 is SGHRS and CDR2 is YFSETQ.

Concerning this clone: One end of the junction fails to match germline, which may point to a read error. The V gene is TRBV11-2, the J gene TRBJ1-1; D may be TRBD1 (6 bases). The CDR3 is 15 residues long. Germline CDR1 SGHAT, CDR2 FQNNGV. This CDR3 reads CASSIDRLKNTEAFF. The CDR3 DNA sequence: TGTGCCAGCAGCATAGACAGGCTAAAGAACACTGAAGCTTTCTTT.

The CDR3 DNA reads TGTGCCAGCAGCGTCGGAAATCAGCCCCAGCATTTT. Protein sequence: CASSVGNQPQHF. This rearrangement joins TRBV28 to TRBJ1-5; D call uncertain. The CDR3 sequence is 12 residues long. The germline V gene encodes CDR1 MDHEN and CDR2 SYDVKM. The V gene lost 6 bases and the J gene lost 4 bases, with 7 bases spanning the gap. The full variable domain, rest sourced from reference TRBV28 and TRBJ1-5, is DVKVTQSSRYLVKRTGEKVFLECVQDMDHENMFWYRQDPGLGLRLIYFSYDVKMKEKGDIPEGYSVSREKKERFSLILESASTNQTSMYLCASSVGNQPQHFGDGTRLSIL.

This chain joins TRBV7-2 and TRBJ2-5; no definite D call. CDR3 length equals 13 residues. The germline V gene has CDR1 SGHTA and CDR2 FQGNSA. Between the trimmed V and J ends, which lost 1 base and 1 base, there was a span of 4 bases. CDR3 sequence reads: CASSLGGQETQYF. As DNA, the CDR3 is TGTGCCAGCAGCTTAGGGGGCCAAGAGACCCAGTACTTC.

The chain's CDR3 is CASSRQANSPLHF. CDR3 coding DNA: TGTGCCAGCAGTAGACAGGCTAATTCACCCCTCCACTTT. The gene calls are TRBV7-9 and TRBJ1-6; D is possibly TRBD1 (6 bases). Trimming left V 6 bases short and J 6 bases short, with 9 bases between. The CDR3 runs 13 residues. Looked up from germline, CDR1 is SEHNR and CDR2 is FQNEAQ (reference sequence). Based on the CDR3 plus reference TRBV7-9 and TRBJ1-6, the full variable domain is DTGVSQNPRHKITKRGQNVTFRCDPISEHNRLYWYRQTLGQGPEFLTYFQNEAQLEKSRLLSDRFSAERPKGSFSTLEIQRTEQGDSAMYLCASSRQANSPLHFGNGTRLTVT.

The chain links TRBV7-8 to TRBJ2-7; tentatively, D is TRBD1 or TRBD2 (5 bases each). Germline loops: CDR1 SGHVS, CDR2 FQNEAQ. Trimming took off 3 bases at V and 5 bases at J, with 14 bases between the two ends. There are 14 residues in the CDR3. CDR3 in amino acids: CASSFAGRGDEQYF. The CDR3 region has the DNA TGTGCCAGCAGCTTTGCCGGTAGAGGGGACGAGCAGTACTTC.

The V call is TRBV6-6, the J call TRBJ1-1; D is ambiguous. Germline V CDR1 and CDR2: MNHNY, SVGAGI (reference sequence). This CDR3 is 13 amino acids long. V dropped 4 bases and J dropped 1 base, with 7 bases sitting between them. As DNA, the CDR3 is TGTGCCAGCAGTTTTCCGGCGAACACTGAAGCTTTCTTT. Amino acid sequence: CASSFPANTEAFF.

The chain couples TRBV28 to TRBJ2-7, with 9 bases fitting TRBD1. CDR1 MDHEN and CDR2 SYDVKM come from the germline V gene. The CDR3 covers 16 residues. The J segment lost 4 bases and the V segment lost 2 bases, leaving 9 bases of the junction unmatched. CDR3 amino acids: CASSLAGQGKGYEQYF. In nucleotides, the CDR3 is TGTGCCAGCAGTTTAGCCGGACAGGGGAAAGGGTACGAGCAGTACTTC.

V and J are TRBV7-9 and TRBJ2-3; no clear D gene. Germline V gene data show CDR1 as SEHNR and CDR2 as FQNEAQ (reference sequence). V lost 2 bases, J lost 9 bases, and 12 bases lay in between. There are 13 residues in the CDR3. This CDR3 is CASSLIEIGTQYF. The CDR3 DNA reads as TGTGCCAGCAGCTTAATAGAAATAGGCACGCAGTATTTT.

This sequence joins TRBV28 and TRBJ1-6; D is ambiguous. CDR3 length: 16 residues. Germline CDR1 is MDHEN and CDR2 is SYDVKM. V was pared by 4 bases and J by 0 bases, with 10 bases between. CDR3 sequence (DNA): TGTGCCAGCAGTTCTGGAGGGAGCTCCTATAATTCACCCCTCCACTTT. It is translated as CASSSGGSSYNSPLHF.

This rearrangement joins TRBV28 to TRBJ1-2; D call uncertain. The CDR3 is 14 residues long. Trimming stripped 4 bases from V and 8 bases from J, with 17 bases between. The germline V gene encodes CDR1 MDHEN and CDR2 SYDVKM. The CDR3 region has the DNA TGTGCCAGCAGTTCCCGGATATTGGTCACCGGCTACACCTTC. The encoded protein is CASSSRILVTGYTF.

V gene TRBV28 combines with J gene TRBJ1-2; D is possibly TRBD1 (5 bases). Germline V gene sequence: CDR1 MDHEN, CDR2 SYDVKM. Trimming cost V 5 bases and J 4 bases, with 8 bases left between them. The CDR3 is 12 amino acids. CDR3 amino acids: CASSKGPYGYTF. The CDR3, as DNA: TGTGCCAGCAGTAAGGGGCCCTATGGCTACACCTTC.

J is TRBJ1-6 and V is TRBV28; D perhaps matches TRBD1 (5 bases). This CDR3 comprises 18 residues. The V gene lost 4 bases and the J gene lost 3 bases, with 19 bases spanning the gap. Germline V lookup: CDR1 MDHEN, CDR2 SYDVKM. The CDR3 nucleotides read TGTGCCAGCAGTTCCTTACTCACAGGACACGGCTATAATTCACCCCTCCACTTT. It codes for CASSSLLTGHGYNSPLHF.

This chain joins TRBV7-9 and TRBJ2-1, with unresolved D. V lost 5 bases, J lost 5 bases, and 13 bases lay in between. Germline loops: CDR1 SEHNR, CDR2 FQNEAQ (reference sequence). This CDR3 has 14 residues. The CDR3 spells CASSPNLRNNEQFF. In DNA form, the CDR3 reads TGTGCCAGCAGCCCAAATCTGCGCAACAATGAGCAGTTCTTC. The variable domain in full, completed from reference TRBV7-9 and TRBJ2-1, reads DTGVSQNPRHKITKRGQNVTFRCDPISEHNRLYWYRQTLGQGPEFLTYFQNEAQLEKSRLLSDRFSAERPKGSFSTLEIQRTEQGDSAMYLCASSPNLRNNEQFFGPGTRLTVL.

The chain couples TRBV7-8 to TRBJ2-7, with D possibly being TRBD2 (5 bases). This CDR3 region has 15 residues. V lost 5 bases and J lost 0, with 14 bases in between. The germline V gene has CDR1 SGHVS and CDR2 FQNEAQ. The chain's CDR3 is CASSPGGWTSYEQYF. The CDR3 nucleotides are TGTGCCAGCAGCCCCGGCGGGTGGACCTCCTACGAGCAGTACTTC.